This T cell receptor (beta chain) was observed in a study of CD8+CD57+ T cells in acquired aplastic anemia (dated by TCRdb to 2017 to 2018). Describing the broader study: Extracted DNA from sorted CD4+ and CD8+ cells averaged about 3 ug, ranging from roughly 0.2 to 30 ug. An average of about 10 million reads for CD4+ cells and around 11 million reads for CD8+ cells was obtained from healthy donor samples.

Genomic DNA served as template for TCR beta VDJ combination and CDR3 sequence profiling. TCR repertoire sequencing was run on an Illumina HiSeq 2000. The source study handled its data this way. TRBV/TRBJ rearrangement plots, CDR3 size and DJ length profiles, and Simpson's diversity index were used to assess repertoires. The immunodominant clone was defined as the most abundant DNA sequence in deep sequencing data. CDR3 amino acid sequences were checked for sharing across subjects and were also compared against the VDJdb database and published repertoires. The raw public data were reprocessed by TCRdb itself: fastp quality trimming at Q25, MiXCR clonotype calling, in-frame beta chains only. Each entry is one CDR3 protein sequence, shown with its most common DNA and genes. TCRdb, not the original authors, processed these V and J calls. The sample table lists roughly 64,000 distinct CDR3 sequences, roughly 58% of them with a count of one. 2% to 3% of the sample belongs to the ten largest clones.

The paper's findings and limits, for the study overall: Between patients and healthy controls, no significant difference in CD8+ Simpson's diversity was found (P=0.060). About 30 CD8+ CDR3 sequences were found in both patients and controls but appeared to be highly expressed in patients and within the immunodominant clones of the patients.

Concerning this clonotype itself: This receptor's antigen is unknown. No base qualities exist here, and no much larger clone lies one base off it.

TCR repertoires of sorted CD4+ and CD8+ blood T cells from severe aplastic anemia patients and healthy subjects were deep-sequenced in the study. Ficoll-Paque density gradient centrifugation was used to isolate peripheral blood mononuclear cells. Before DNA was extracted, CD4+ and CD8+ T cells were sorted using either FACS or magnetic beads. Sequenced: sorted CD4+, CD8+, or CD8+CD57+ T cells (not recorded which) from PBMCs. This receptor was obtained from a human donor in good health, serving as a control.

The DNA reads TGTGCCAGCAGCTTAGTGCTAGCGGGAGGTCCCCAGGGCTGTGCGAACACCGGGGAGCTGTTTTTT. It encodes CASSLVLAGGPQGCANTGELFF. This sequence uses TRBV11-1 and TRBJ2-2; 11 central nucleotides agree with TRBD2. Germline trimming: 1 base from V, 0 bases from J; junction bases outside gene matches: 16. The CDR3 starts with the cysteine, ends with the phenylalanine, and has 22 residues. Only the CDR3 DNA is retained, 66 bases long and in frame from the first base. CDR1 and CDR2, looked up from the germline V gene (reference sequence), are SGHAT and FQDESV.